This entry features one T cell receptor beta chain sequence. What it recognizes is unknown. The data derive from a study of post-analysis software for immune sequencing data. Study-level findings and limits: About five TRBV segments were more frequent in patients than controls; TRBV5-6, TRBV5-1 and TRBV20-1 belonged to this group. Significantly lower normalized Chao1 diversity was seen in multiple sclerosis patients than in controls.

Carried by the TCR beta cDNA libraries were unique molecular identifiers. From the PCR reads, TCRdb called clonotypes with MiXCR, one entry per CDR3 protein. The table includes about 500,000 distinct CDR3 sequences, approximately 46% detected once. Trimming stripped 2 bases from V and 3 bases from J, with 10 bases between. CDR3 length: 14 residues. Per germline, CDR1 KGHDR and CDR2 SFDVKD. V is TRBV24-1 and J is TRBJ2-7; perhaps TRBD2 as D (6 bases). The source of this sequence is a girl aged 10 to 17 with multiple sclerosis. The sequencing input was blood. CDR3 in amino acids: CATSDYNSGYEQYF. The CDR3 nucleotides read TGTGCCACCAGTGATTATAATAGCGGCTACGAGCAGTACTTC.